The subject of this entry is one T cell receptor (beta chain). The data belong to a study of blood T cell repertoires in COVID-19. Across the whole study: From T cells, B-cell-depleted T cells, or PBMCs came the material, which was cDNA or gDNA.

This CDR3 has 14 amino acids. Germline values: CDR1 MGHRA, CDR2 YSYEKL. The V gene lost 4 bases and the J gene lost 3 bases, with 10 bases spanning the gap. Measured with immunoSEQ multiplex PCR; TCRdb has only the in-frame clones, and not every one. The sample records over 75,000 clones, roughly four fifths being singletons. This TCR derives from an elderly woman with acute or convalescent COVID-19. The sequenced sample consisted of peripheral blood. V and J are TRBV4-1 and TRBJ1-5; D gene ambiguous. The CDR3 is CASSPGGINQPQHF. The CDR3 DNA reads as TGCGCCAGCAGCCCCGGAGGGATCAATCAGCCCCAGCATTTT.